One and the same sample provided the 22 T cell receptor beta chains below, sequenced in a study of blood T cells in healthy people across ages. With a J-beta primer mix and a sample-barcoded 5' primer, a second PCR ran about 7 to 12 cycles. In TCRdb, the 5' RACE reads were re-called with MiXCR into one record per CDR3 protein. The sample includes hundreds of thousands of distinct CDR3 sequences, roughly 41% of them seen just once. What was sequenced was blood. The source is an elderly man in good health.

This clonotype was detected only once. Being one base from a much bigger clone, this may be a read error. This chain connects TRBV28 to TRBJ2-7, with D possibly matching TRBD1 (6 bases). Deletions cut 7 bases from V and 9 bases from J, with 13 bases between. Germline loops: CDR1 MDHEN, CDR2 SYDVKM. This CDR3 comprises 11 residues. DNA of the CDR3: TGTGCCAGCAAGGGGGTCGACGGGCAGTACTTC. Its protein is CASKGVDGQYF. Based on the CDR3 plus reference TRBV28 and TRBJ2-7, the full variable domain is DVKVTQSSRYLVKRTGEKVFLECVQDMDHENMFWYRQDPGLGLRLIYFSYDVKMKEKGDIPEGYSVSREKKERFSLILESASTNQTSMYLCASKGVDGQYFGPGTRLTVT.

V and J are TRBV28 and TRBJ2-5; 9 bases fit TRBD2. CDR3 length: 16 residues. V trimming: 3 bases; J trimming: 2 bases; junction bases outside the gene matches: 7. CDR1 and CDR2 from the germline V gene are MDHEN and SYDVKM. As DNA, the CDR3 is TGTGCCAGCAGTTTTTTCAACGGACTAGCGCAAGAGACCCAGTACTTC. Protein product: CASSFFNGLAQETQYF. The full variable domain, in which reference TRBV28 and TRBJ2-5 provide the parts outside the CDR3, is DVKVTQSSRYLVKRTGEKVFLECVQDMDHENMFWYRQDPGLGLRLIYFSYDVKMKEKGDIPEGYSVSREKKERFSLILESASTNQTSMYLCASSFFNGLAQETQYFGPGTRLLVL.

This clonotype was seen a handful of times. The genes are TRBV11-3 and TRBJ2-3; 7 nucleotides align to TRBD2. Per germline, CDR1 SGHNT and CDR2 YENEEA. The CDR3 contains 16 residues. J was trimmed by 0 bases and V by 5 bases; bases with no gene match: 8. CDR3 sequence: CASSRYGGTSTDTQYF. The CDR3 bases are TGTGCCAGCAGCCGCTACGGGGGGACTAGCACAGATACGCAGTATTTT.

A few counts support this clonotype. The chain is built from TRBV9 and TRBJ2-1; D is perhaps TRBD2 (7 bases). Trimming removed 4 bases at V and 6 bases at J, with 17 bases between. The CDR3 consists of 15 residues. Per the germline V gene, CDR1 is SGDLS and CDR2 is YYNGEE. In DNA form, the CDR3 reads TGTGCCAGCAGCTCCGAGGGGGGGGCAGGCAATGAGCAGTTCTTC. This translates into CASSSEGGAGNEQFF.

V is TRBV20-1 and J is TRBJ2-7; 9 bases are shared with TRBD2. The CDR3 runs to 14 residues. CDR1 and CDR2 (germline): DFQATT, SNEGSKA (reference sequence). The CDR3 loop is CSARRSGSSYEQYF. DNA of the CDR3: TGCAGCGCACGGCGTAGCGGGAGCTCCTACGAGCAGTACTTC.

The gene calls are TRBV25-1 and TRBJ2-3; 8 positions match TRBD2. The CDR3 is made up of 17 amino acids. Per germline, CDR1 MGHDK and CDR2 SYGVNS. The ends lost 5 bases at V and 3 bases at J; junction bases unmatched: 13. CDR3 DNA sequence: TGTGCCAGCAGTACCTCTTTGGGAGCGGGGGAGACAGATACGCAGTATTTT. Protein sequence: CASSTSLGAGETDTQYF. Variable domain in full (rest from reference TRBV25-1 and TRBJ2-3): EADIYQTPRYLVIGTGKKITLECSQTMGHDKMYWYQQDPGMELHLIHYSYGVNSTEKGDLSSESTVSRIRTEHFPLTLESARPSHTSQYLCASSTSLGAGETDTQYFGPGTRLTVL.

This clonotype has at least ten counts. V usage is TRBV6-6 and J usage is TRBJ1-1, with D unresolved. The CDR3 runs 14 residues. V was clipped by 5 bases and J by 6 bases, with 16 bases between them. Germline lookup yields CDR1 MNHNY and CDR2 SVGAGI (reference sequence). CDR3 DNA: TGTGCCAGCAGTCCTACGTCAGGTGTCGCTGAAGCTTTCTTT. Translated, it gives CASSPTSGVAEAFF.

As for this clonotype: A much more abundant neighbour one base away suggests this may be a read error. V and J are TRBV15 and TRBJ2-7; D might be TRBD1 (6 bases). CDR3 length equals 14 residues. Germline V gene sequence: CDR1 LNHNV, CDR2 YYDKDF (reference sequence). The CDR3 DNA follows: TGTGCCTCCAGCAGAGTGGCAGGGGCCTACGAGCAGTACTTC. This gives the protein CASSRVAGAYEQYF.

This clonotype was picked up one time. V usage is TRBV12-3 or TRBV12-4 and J usage is TRBJ2-7; 7 bases fit TRBD2. The J call may not be correct, given that the DNA end is closer to TRBJ2-5. The CDR3 loop spans 13 amino acids. The CDR3 region has the DNA TGTGCCAGCAGCGCCCGGGGGGTTGAGACCCAGTACTTC. Translated, it gives CASSARGVETQYF.

The rearrangement joins TRBV7-2 to TRBJ1-2; no reliable D call. The CDR3 length is 14 residues. Germline V lookup: CDR1 SGHTA, CDR2 FQGNSA. V shed 5 bases and J shed 8 bases, with 18 bases lying between them. The CDR3 DNA sequence: TGTGCCAGCAGCCCAAGCAATAGCCACGCGGGCTACACCTTC. Translating gives CASSPSNSHAGYTF. The variable domain in full, with the rest retrieved from reference TRBV7-2 and TRBJ1-2, is GAGVSQSPSNKVTEKGKDVELRCDPISGHTALYWYRQSLGQGLEFLIYFQGNSAPDKSGLPSDRFSAERTGGSVSTLTIQRTQQEDSAVYLCASSPSNSHAGYTFGSGTRLTVV.

This clonotype has a handful of counts. J is TRBJ2-3 and V is TRBV6-2 or TRBV6-3; either TRBD1 or TRBD2 may fit D (5 bases each). Germline values: CDR1 MNHEY, CDR2 SVGEGT. The V end was cut by 6 bases, the J end by 11 bases, with 12 bases between. CDR3 size: 11 residues. For the CDR3, the DNA is TGTGCCAGCAGCTTCGACAGCGGGCAGTATTTT. It specifies CASSFDSGQYF.

This clonotype was seen a handful of times. The V call is TRBV11-2, the J call TRBJ2-6; D unclear. The ends were cut back, 4 bases at V and 0 bases at J, with 7 bases in the middle. The CDR3 runs to 15 residues. Germline V lookup: CDR1 SGHAT, CDR2 FQNNGV. Here the CDR3 reads CASSSQISGANVLTF. The CDR3 nucleotides are TGTGCCAGCAGCTCACAGATCTCTGGGGCCAACGTCCTGACTTTC.

This clonotype was detected only a few times. The chain carries TRBV4-2 and TRBJ2-5; no clear D gene. With the DNA end fitting TRBJ2-7 better, the J assignment may be wrong. CDR1 is LGHNA, CDR2 YNFKEQ, per germline. CDR3 length: 12 amino acids. For the CDR3, the DNA is TGTGCCAGCAGCTCGACTTTCCACGAGCAGTACTTC. It translates to CASSSTFHEQYF.

The rearrangement links TRBV20-1 to TRBJ1-4; D uncertain. The CDR3 is 14 residues long. The germline V and J ends were trimmed by 0 bases and 1 base, with 6 bases remaining between them. Germline V gene sequence: CDR1 DFQATT, CDR2 SNEGSKA (reference sequence). This CDR3 is CSARDLITNEKLFF. For the CDR3, the DNA is TGCAGTGCTAGAGATCTGATAACTAATGAAAAACTGTTTTTT.

The rearrangement links TRBV9 to TRBJ2-3, with TRBD2 identical over 10 bases. The V and J ends lost 0 bases and 3 bases, in that order; junction bases with no gene match: 7. This CDR3 comprises 17 residues. Germline CDR1 reads SGDLS; CDR2 reads YYNGEE. CDR3 residues: CASSVASGGAGTDTQYF. For the CDR3, the DNA is TGTGCCAGCAGCGTAGCCAGCGGGGGGGCAGGTACAGATACGCAGTATTTT.

This sequence joins TRBV20-1 and TRBJ2-7; possible D gene TRBD2, 6 bases. The CDR3 consists of 15 residues. Trimming pared 3 bases from V and 2 bases from J, leaving 17 bases between. The germline V gene has CDR1 DFQATT and CDR2 SNEGSKA (reference sequence). CDR3 protein: CSASPPAGLTYEQYF. As DNA, the CDR3 is TGCAGTGCTAGTCCACCCGCGGGGCTTACCTACGAGCAGTACTTC.

The chain couples TRBV3-1 to TRBJ2-5; 7 nucleotides line up with TRBD2. The V gene end was trimmed by 6 bases and the J gene end by 11 bases; junction bases not matched to a gene: 15. Germline V gene sequence: CDR1 LGHDT, CDR2 YNNKEL (reference sequence). This CDR3 comprises 14 residues. DNA of the CDR3: TGTGCCAGCAGTCGGGGACTAACTGATAATGAGCAGTACTTC. It codes for CASSRGLTDNEQYF.

Regarding this clonotype: The junction departs from germline at one end; a sequencing error may be responsible. The chain uses TRBV15 and TRBJ1-6; D is perhaps TRBD1 (5 bases). CDR1 and CDR2 (germline): LNHNV, YYDKDF (reference sequence). The CDR3 sequence is 14 residues long. The CDR3 reads CATSRDTYGSPPHF. The CDR3 DNA is TGTGCCACCAGCAGGGACACGTATGGTTCACCCCCCCACTTT.

In the case of this clonotype: An end of the junction does not agree with germline; a read error may underlie this. The chain couples TRBV28 to TRBJ2-6; weak D call: TRBD1 (5 bases). The CDR3 runs 16 residues. Germline V gives CDR1 MDHEN, CDR2 SYDVKM. CDR3 DNA sequence: TGTGCCAGCAGTGACCTCCAGGGTCCTGGGACCAACGTCCTGACTTTC. Translation gives CASSDLQGPGTNVLTF.

This chain connects TRBV10-3 to TRBJ2-7; maybe TRBD2 (7 bases). Trimming removed 10 bases at V and 5 bases at J, with 21 bases between. This CDR3 is 14 amino acids long. Germline V gene sequence: CDR1 ENHRY, CDR2 SYGVKD. The CDR3 loop reads CATDFGGRFDEQYF. CDR3 in DNA: TGTGCCACGGATTTCGGGGGGCGATTCGACGAGCAGTACTTC.

In this sample, this clonotype turned up many times. V and J are TRBV14 and TRBJ1-4, with a tentative D call TRBD1 (6 bases). The V gene lost 0 bases and the J gene lost 10 bases, with 12 bases spanning the gap. This CDR3 contains 14 residues. CDR1 and CDR2 (germline): SGHDN, FVKESK. The CDR3 reads CASSQEPGAVKLFF. DNA of the CDR3: TGTGCCAGCAGCCAAGAACCGGGGGCAGTAAAACTGTTTTTT.

The rearrangement joins TRBV27 to TRBJ2-3; TRBD2 matches 16 bases. Germline V gene sequence: CDR1 MNHEY, CDR2 SMNVEV (reference sequence). CDR3 length: 16 amino acids. After removal of 5 bases from V and 4 bases from J, the junction contained 3 bases not matched to a gene. CDR3 protein: CASSLGTSGRADTQYF. CDR3 in DNA: TGTGCCAGCAGTCTAGGGACTAGCGGGAGGGCAGATACGCAGTATTTT.